The rows below give T cell receptor beta chains drawn from one sample of a study of blood T cell repertoires in COVID-19. TCRdb's copy holds only in-frame clones and misses some; the assay was immunoSEQ multiplex PCR. This sample has approximately 240,000 clones; roughly four fifths occur once, and the top ten carry 3%. Sequencing was done on a sample of peripheral blood. These receptors came from a woman aged 25-40 years who had recovered from COVID-19. CDR3s include the opening cysteine and the closing phenylalanine or tryptophan. A D gene is named only where the DNA matches it firmly. Part of the rows lack a size; the others show once, few, many or a class for expanded clones.

d_call j_call v_call clone_size cdr3_aa cdr3_nt
NA TRBJ1-6 TRBV6-7 NA CAGKDFALHF TGTGCAGGTAAGGACTTCGCCCTCCACTTT
TRBD2 TRBJ2-7 TRBV28 NA CASSLAGASEQYF TGTGCCAGCAGCCTAGCGGGAGCGAGCGAGCAGTACTTC
NA TRBJ2-7 TRBV5-1 few CASSFLGVGEQYF TGCGCCAGCAGCTTTCTAGGAGTTGGCGAGCAGTACTTC
TRBD1 TRBJ1-5 TRBV27 NA CASSRDRGDQPQHF TGTGCCAGCAGCCGGGACAGGGGAGACCAGCCCCAGCATTTT
NA TRBJ1-4 TRBV18 few CASSPAANEKLFF TGTGCCAGCTCACCTGCGGCTAATGAAAAACTGTTTTTT
NA TRBJ1-1 TRBV6-5 once CASSSFPEAFF TGTGCCAGCAGTTCCTTCCCTGAAGCTTTCTTT
NA TRBJ1-6 TRBV11-2 NA CASSLGQGYRAPLHF TGTGCCAGCAGCTTAGGGCAGGGGTATAGAGCACCCCTCCACTTT
TRBD1 TRBJ2-7 TRBV5-1 NA CASSEGQGPEEQYF TGCGCCAGCAGCGAGGGACAGGGACCTGAAGAGCAGTACTTC
NA TRBJ2-7 TRBV3-1/TRBV3-2 NA CASSQDLTAYEQYF TGTGCCAGCAGCCAAGATTTGACTGCTTACGAGCAGTACTTC
TRBD1 TRBJ2-1 TRBV4-1 NA CASSQTRGQGFGEQFF TGCGCCAGCAGCCAGACCCGCGGACAGGGATTCGGTGAGCAGTTCTTC
NA TRBJ1-2 TRBV19 NA CASSIDHGLPNYGYTF TGTGCCAGTAGTATAGATCATGGACTGCCCAACTATGGCTACACCTTC
TRBD2 TRBJ2-5 TRBV7-9 NA CASSSEREVYETQYF TGTGCCAGCAGCTCCGAGCGGGAGGTTTACGAGACCCAGTACTTC
TRBD1 TRBJ1-2 TRBV28 NA CASRATGDGYTF TGTGCCAGCAGGGCGACAGGGGATGGCTACACCTTC
NA TRBJ2-1 TRBV5-1 few CASSLISNEQFF TGCGCCAGCAGCTTGATATCCAATGAGCAGTTCTTC
TRBD1 TRBJ2-2 TRBV10-3 NA CAISPTGTVTGELFF TGTGCCATCAGTCCTACCGGGACAGTAACCGGGGAGCTGTTTTTT